This is a list of T cell receptor beta chains from one sample in a study of CD8+ T cells in alopecia areata. Data came from immunoSEQ multiplex PCR; TCRdb stores just in-frame clones and leaves some out. The data show 150,000 to 200,000 clones, 50% to 75% seen once. The sample consisted of CD4+ T cells sorted from blood, taken at week 0. These receptor sequences come from a human donor with alopecia areata. Both conserved end residues are part of each CDR3. A D gene is named only where the DNA matches it firmly. Clone size is stated in some rows and not others, as once, few, many or a class when expanded.

v_call: TRBV30
d_call: .
clone_size: .
j_call: TRBJ1-5
cdr3_aa: CAWSSRGNQPQHF
cdr3_nt: TGTGCCTGGAGTTCGAGGGGGAATCAGCCCCAGCATTTT

v_call: TRBV30
d_call: .
clone_size: .
j_call: TRBJ1-5
cdr3_aa: CAWMVGAYNQPQHF
cdr3_nt: TGTGCCTGGATGGTCGGTGCATACAATCAGCCCCAGCATTTT

v_call: TRBV30
d_call: .
clone_size: .
j_call: TRBJ1-1
cdr3_aa: CAWSRGTPNTEAFF
cdr3_nt: TGTGCCTGGAGCAGAGGGACACCGAACACTGAAGCTTTCTTT

v_call: TRBV10-3
d_call: .
clone_size: .
j_call: TRBJ1-1
cdr3_aa: CAIRRSPNTEAFF
cdr3_nt: TGTGCCATCAGGAGGAGCCCGAACACTGAAGCTTTCTTT

v_call: TRBV29-1
d_call: TRBD1
clone_size: .
j_call: TRBJ2-3
cdr3_aa: CSVSRDSQTDTQYF
cdr3_nt: TGCAGCGTCTCCCGGGACAGCCAAACAGATACGCAGTATTTT

v_call: TRBV29-1
d_call: TRBD2
clone_size: .
j_call: TRBJ2-5
cdr3_aa: CSAGGGVQETQYF
cdr3_nt: TGCAGCGCGGGGGGAGGGGTCCAAGAGACCCAGTACTTC

v_call: TRBV30
d_call: TRBD1
clone_size: .
j_call: TRBJ1-1
cdr3_aa: CAWSVPGQGANTEAFF
cdr3_nt: TGTGCCTGGAGTGTCCCGGGACAGGGGGCGAACACTGAAGCTTTCTTT

v_call: TRBV5-1
d_call: .
clone_size: .
j_call: TRBJ1-5
cdr3_aa: CASSLRGNQPQHF
cdr3_nt: TGCGCCAGCAGCTTGCGGGGGAATCAGCCCCAGCATTTT

v_call: TRBV30
d_call: TRBD1
clone_size: few
j_call: TRBJ2-7
cdr3_aa: CAWSAGTGNHEQYF
cdr3_nt: TGTGCCTGGAGCGCAGGGACAGGGAACCACGAGCAGTACTTC

v_call: TRBV30
d_call: .
clone_size: .
j_call: TRBJ1-3
cdr3_aa: CAWFDSHSRGNTIYF
cdr3_nt: TGTGCCTGGTTCGACTCCCATTCTCGTGGAAACACCATATATTTT

v_call: TRBV7-3
d_call: .
clone_size: .
j_call: TRBJ1-5
cdr3_aa: CASSLGRDQPQHF
cdr3_nt: TGTGCCAGCAGCTTAGGGCGGGATCAGCCCCAGCATTTT

v_call: TRBV25-1
d_call: .
clone_size: .
j_call: TRBJ1-2
cdr3_aa: CASSETYGYTF
cdr3_nt: TGTGCCAGCAGTGAGACCTATGGCTACACCTTC

v_call: TRBV7-9
d_call: TRBD2
clone_size: .
j_call: TRBJ2-7
cdr3_aa: CASSPGLDSHEQYF
cdr3_nt: TGTGCCAGCAGCCCCGGACTAGACTCCCACGAGCAGTACTTC

v_call: TRBV29-1
d_call: .
clone_size: few
j_call: TRBJ2-6
cdr3_aa: CRTSPPGHPISGANVLTF
cdr3_nt: TGCAGAACTTCCCCTCCGGGCCACCCAATCTCTGGGGCCAACGTCCTGACTTTC

v_call: TRBV15
d_call: TRBD2
clone_size: .
j_call: TRBJ2-5
cdr3_aa: CATSPGLAGGLTKETQYF
cdr3_nt: TGTGCCACCAGCCCGGGACTAGCGGGGGGTCTCACAAAAGAGACCCAGTACTTC

v_call: TRBV6-1
d_call: .
clone_size: .
j_call: TRBJ1-5
cdr3_aa: CASSVRHQGGQPQHF
cdr3_nt: TGTGCCAGCAGTGTTCGACACCAGGGTGGCCAGCCCCAGCATTTT

v_call: TRBV7-9
d_call: .
clone_size: .
j_call: TRBJ2-5
cdr3_aa: CASSQDQGGTQETQYF
cdr3_nt: TGTGCCAGCAGCCAAGATCAGGGCGGAACACAAGAGACCCAGTACTTC